This paragraph reports one T cell receptor (beta chain). The data stem from a study of blood T cells in healthy people across ages. Looked up from germline, CDR1 is SEHNR and CDR2 is FQNEAQ (reference sequence). V shed 5 bases and J 8 bases; nucleotides not matched to a gene: 6. The CDR3 has 14 residues. Primed by a sample-barcoded 5' primer and a J-beta primer mix, a second PCR proceeded for 7 to 11 cycles. TCRdb analysed the 5' RACE reads with MiXCR anew, one entry per CDR3 protein. The data contain about 780,000 distinct CDR3 sequences, about half of them singletons. The V call is TRBV7-9, the J call TRBJ1-3; 10 bases fit TRBD1. This receptor was obtained from an elderly man in good health. What was sequenced was blood. The CDR3 is CASSTRTGGDTIYF. The DNA for the CDR3 is TGTGCCAGCAGCACGCGGACAGGGGGGGACACCATATATTTT.